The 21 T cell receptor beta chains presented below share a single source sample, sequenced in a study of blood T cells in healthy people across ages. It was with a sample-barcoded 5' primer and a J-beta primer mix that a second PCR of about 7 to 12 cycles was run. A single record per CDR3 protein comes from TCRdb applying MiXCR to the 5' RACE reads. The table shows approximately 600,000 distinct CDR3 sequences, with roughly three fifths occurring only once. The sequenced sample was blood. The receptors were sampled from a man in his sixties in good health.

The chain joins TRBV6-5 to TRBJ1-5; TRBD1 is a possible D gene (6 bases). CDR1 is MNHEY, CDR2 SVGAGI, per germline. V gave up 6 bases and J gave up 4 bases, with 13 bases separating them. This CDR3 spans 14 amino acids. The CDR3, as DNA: TGTGCCAGCAGGTCTACAGGGAGGAATCAGCCCCAGCATTTT. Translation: CASRSTGRNQPQHF.

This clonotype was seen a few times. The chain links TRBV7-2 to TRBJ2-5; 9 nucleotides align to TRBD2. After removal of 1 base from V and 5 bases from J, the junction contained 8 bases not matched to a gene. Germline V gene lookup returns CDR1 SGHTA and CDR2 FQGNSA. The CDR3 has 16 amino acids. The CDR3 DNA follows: TGTGCCAGCAGCTTAGGCTTTGGCGGGGGGGTCGAGACCCAGTACTTC. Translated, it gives CASSLGFGGGVETQYF.

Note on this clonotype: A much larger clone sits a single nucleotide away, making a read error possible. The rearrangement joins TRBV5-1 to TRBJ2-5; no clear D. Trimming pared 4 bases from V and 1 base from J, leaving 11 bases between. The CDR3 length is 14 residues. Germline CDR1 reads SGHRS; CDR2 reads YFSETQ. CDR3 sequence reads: CASSPELLQETQYF. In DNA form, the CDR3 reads TGCGCCAGCAGCCCGGAACTCCTCCAAGAGACCCAGTACTTC.

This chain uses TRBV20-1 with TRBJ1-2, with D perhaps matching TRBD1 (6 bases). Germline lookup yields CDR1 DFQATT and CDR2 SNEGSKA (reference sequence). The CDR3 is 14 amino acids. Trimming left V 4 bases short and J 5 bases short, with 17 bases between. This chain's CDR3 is CSAKRDTGLYGYTF. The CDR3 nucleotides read TGCAGTGCTAAACGGGACACAGGATTATATGGCTACACCTTC.

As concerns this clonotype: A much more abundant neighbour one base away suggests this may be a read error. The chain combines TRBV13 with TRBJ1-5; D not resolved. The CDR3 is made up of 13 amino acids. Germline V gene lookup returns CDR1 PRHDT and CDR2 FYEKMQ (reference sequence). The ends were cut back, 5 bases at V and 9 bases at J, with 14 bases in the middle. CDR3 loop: CASSLGAVGPQHF. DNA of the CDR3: TGTGCCAGCAGCCTGGGCGCTGTCGGGCCCCAGCATTTT.

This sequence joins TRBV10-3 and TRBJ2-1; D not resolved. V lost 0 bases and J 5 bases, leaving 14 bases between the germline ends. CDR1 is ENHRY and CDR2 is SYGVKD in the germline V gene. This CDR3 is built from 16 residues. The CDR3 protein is CAISESFSVGNNEQFF. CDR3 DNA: TGTGCCATCAGTGAGTCGTTCTCAGTCGGTAACAATGAGCAGTTCTTC.

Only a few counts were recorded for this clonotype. The CDR3 DNA sequence: TGCGCCAGCAGAGGAAGGACATCCTACGAGCAGTACTTC. Protein product: CASRGRTSYEQYF. This chain links TRBV5-1 with TRBJ2-7; perhaps TRBD1 as D (5 bases). This CDR3 comprises 13 residues. Trimming took off 5 bases at V and 1 base at J, with 10 bases between the two ends. CDR1 is SGHRS and CDR2 is YFSETQ in the germline V gene.

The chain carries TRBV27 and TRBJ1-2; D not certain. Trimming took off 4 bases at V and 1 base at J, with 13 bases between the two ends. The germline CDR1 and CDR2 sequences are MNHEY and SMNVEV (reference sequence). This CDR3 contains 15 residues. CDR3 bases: TGTGCCAGCAGTTCTCCTGATGGGCTTAACTATGGCTACACCTTC. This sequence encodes CASSSPDGLNYGYTF.

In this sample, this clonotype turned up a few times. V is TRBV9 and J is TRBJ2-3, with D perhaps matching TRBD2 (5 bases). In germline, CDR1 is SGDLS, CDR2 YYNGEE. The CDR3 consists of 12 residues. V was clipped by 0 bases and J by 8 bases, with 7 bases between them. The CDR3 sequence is CASSVDEGTQYF. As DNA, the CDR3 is TGTGCCAGCAGCGTAGACGAGGGTACGCAGTATTTT.

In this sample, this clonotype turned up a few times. The CDR3 DNA reads TGTGCCAGTAGTATACAACGGCAAGAGACCCAGTACTTC. It encodes CASSIQRQETQYF. The rearrangement links TRBV19 to TRBJ2-5; D is ambiguous. The CDR3 covers 13 residues. Germline lookup yields CDR1 LNHDA and CDR2 SQIVND (reference sequence). V lost 2 bases and J 2 bases, leaving 6 bases between the germline ends.

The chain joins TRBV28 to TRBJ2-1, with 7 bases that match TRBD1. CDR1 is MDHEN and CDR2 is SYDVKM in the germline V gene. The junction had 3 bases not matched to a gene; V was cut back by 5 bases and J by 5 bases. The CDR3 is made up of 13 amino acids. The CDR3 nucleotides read TGTGCCAGCAGTCCAACAGGGGACAATGAGCAGTTCTTC. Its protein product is CASSPTGDNEQFF.

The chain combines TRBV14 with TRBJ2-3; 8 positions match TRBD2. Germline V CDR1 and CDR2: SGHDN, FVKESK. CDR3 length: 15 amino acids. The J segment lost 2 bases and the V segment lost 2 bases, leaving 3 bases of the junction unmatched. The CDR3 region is CASSQLRGATDTQYF. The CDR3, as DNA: TGTGCCAGCAGCCAATTGCGGGGGGCCACAGATACGCAGTATTTT.

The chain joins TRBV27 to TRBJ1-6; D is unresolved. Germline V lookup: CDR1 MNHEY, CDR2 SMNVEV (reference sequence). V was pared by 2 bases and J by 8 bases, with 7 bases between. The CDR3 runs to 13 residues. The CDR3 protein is CASSLMLYSPLHF. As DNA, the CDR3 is TGTGCCAGCAGTTTAATGCTATATTCACCCCTCCACTTT.

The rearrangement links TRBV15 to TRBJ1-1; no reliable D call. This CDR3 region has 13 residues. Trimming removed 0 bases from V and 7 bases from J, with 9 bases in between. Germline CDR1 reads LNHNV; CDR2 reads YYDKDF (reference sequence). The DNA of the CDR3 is TGTGCCACCAGCAGAGATAGGGCGGATGAAGCTTTCTTT. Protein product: CATSRDRADEAFF.

CDR3 nucleotides: TGCAGCGTTGAAGATTGGAGGCGGGGGGGGGCGGATGAGCAGTTCTTC. Protein sequence: CSVEDWRRGGADEQFF. The rearrangement uses TRBV29-1 and TRBJ2-1, with 9 bases lining up with TRBD2. The CDR3 runs to 16 residues. In germline, CDR1 is SQVTM, CDR2 ANQGSEA. The V and J ends lost 0 bases and 8 bases, in that order; junction bases with no gene match: 11.

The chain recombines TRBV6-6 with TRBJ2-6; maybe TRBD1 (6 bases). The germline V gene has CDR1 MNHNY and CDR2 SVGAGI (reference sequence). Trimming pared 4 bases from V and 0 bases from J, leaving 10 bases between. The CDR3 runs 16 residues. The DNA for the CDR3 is TGTGCCAGCAGTTCAGGCAGGGGCTCTGGGGCCAACGTCCTGACTTTC. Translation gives CASSSGRGSGANVLTF.

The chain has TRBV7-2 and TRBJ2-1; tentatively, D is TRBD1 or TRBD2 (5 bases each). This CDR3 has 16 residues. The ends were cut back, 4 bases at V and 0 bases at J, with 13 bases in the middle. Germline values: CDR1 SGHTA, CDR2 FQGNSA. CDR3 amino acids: CASSSQVGTSYNEQFF. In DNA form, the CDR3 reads TGTGCCAGCAGCTCCCAGGTAGGGACCTCCTACAATGAGCAGTTCTTC.

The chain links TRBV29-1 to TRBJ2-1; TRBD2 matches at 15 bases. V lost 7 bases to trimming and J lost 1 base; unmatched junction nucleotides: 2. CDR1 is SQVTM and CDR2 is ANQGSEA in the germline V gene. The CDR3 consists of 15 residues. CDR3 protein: CSAGLAGGSYNEQFF. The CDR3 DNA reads TGCAGCGCAGGACTAGCGGGGGGGTCCTACAATGAGCAGTTCTTC.

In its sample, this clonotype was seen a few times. The CDR3 region is CASSYRQGFDEQYF. The CDR3 bases are TGTGCCAGCAGCTATAGACAGGGGTTCGACGAGCAGTACTTC. This chain links TRBV7-8 with TRBJ2-7; the match to TRBD1 covers 8 bases. J gave up 5 bases and V 4 bases, and 7 bases lay outside the gene matches. The germline V gene encodes CDR1 SGHVS and CDR2 FQNEAQ. CDR3 length: 14 residues.

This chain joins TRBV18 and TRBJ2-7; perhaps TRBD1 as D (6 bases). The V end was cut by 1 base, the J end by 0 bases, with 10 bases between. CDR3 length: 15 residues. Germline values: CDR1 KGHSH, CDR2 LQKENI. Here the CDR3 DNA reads TGTGCCAGCTCACCACGCACAGGGAACTCCTACGAGCAGTACTTC. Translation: CASSPRTGNSYEQYF.

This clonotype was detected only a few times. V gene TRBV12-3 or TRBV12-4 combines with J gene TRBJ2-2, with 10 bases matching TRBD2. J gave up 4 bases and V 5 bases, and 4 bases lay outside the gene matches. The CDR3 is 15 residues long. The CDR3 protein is CASSLSGGSTGELFF. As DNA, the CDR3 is TGTGCCAGCAGTCTTAGCGGGGGGAGCACCGGGGAGCTGTTTTTT.